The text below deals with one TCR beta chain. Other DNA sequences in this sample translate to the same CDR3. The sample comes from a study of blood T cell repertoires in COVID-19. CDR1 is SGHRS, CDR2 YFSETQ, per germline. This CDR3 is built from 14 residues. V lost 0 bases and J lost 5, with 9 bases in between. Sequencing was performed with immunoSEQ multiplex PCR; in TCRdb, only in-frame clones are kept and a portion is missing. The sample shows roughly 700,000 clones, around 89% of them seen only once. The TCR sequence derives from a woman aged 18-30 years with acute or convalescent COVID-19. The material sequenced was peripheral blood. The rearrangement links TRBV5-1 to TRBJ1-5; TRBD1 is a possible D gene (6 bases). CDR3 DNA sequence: TGCGCCAGCAGCTTGGAAGCAGGGGATCAGCCCCAGCATTTT. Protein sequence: CASSLEAGDQPQHF.